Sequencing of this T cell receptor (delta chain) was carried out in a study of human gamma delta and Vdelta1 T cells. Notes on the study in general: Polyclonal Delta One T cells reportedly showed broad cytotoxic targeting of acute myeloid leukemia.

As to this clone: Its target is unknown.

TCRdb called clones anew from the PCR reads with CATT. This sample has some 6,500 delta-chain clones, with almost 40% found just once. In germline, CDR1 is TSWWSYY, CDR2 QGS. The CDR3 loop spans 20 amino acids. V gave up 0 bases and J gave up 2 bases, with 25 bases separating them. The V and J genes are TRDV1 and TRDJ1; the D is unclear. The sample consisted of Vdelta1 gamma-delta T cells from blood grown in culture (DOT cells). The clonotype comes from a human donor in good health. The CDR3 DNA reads TGTGCTCTTGGGGAACTAGGCTTGGCATACCGGTTTCTTCGGACCGATAAACTCATCTTT. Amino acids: CALGELGLAYRFLRTDKLIF.